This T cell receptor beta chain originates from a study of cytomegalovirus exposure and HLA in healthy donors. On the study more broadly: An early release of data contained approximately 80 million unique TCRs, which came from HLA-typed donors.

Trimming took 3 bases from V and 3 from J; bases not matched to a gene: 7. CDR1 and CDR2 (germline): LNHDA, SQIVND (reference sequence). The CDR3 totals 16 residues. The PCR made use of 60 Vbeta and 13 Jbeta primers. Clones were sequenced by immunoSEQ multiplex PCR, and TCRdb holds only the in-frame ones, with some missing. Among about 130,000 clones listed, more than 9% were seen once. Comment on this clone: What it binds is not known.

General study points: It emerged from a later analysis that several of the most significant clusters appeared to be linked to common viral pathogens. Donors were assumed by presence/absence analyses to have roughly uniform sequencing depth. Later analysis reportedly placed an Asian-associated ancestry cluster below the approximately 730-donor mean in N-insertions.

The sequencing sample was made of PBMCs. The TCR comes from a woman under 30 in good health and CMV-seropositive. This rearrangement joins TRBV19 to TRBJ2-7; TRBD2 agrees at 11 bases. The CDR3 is CASSIDGTSGLYEQYF. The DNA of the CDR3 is TGTGCCAGTAGTATCGACGGGACTAGCGGCCTCTACGAGCAGTACTTC.